This is a list of T cell receptor beta chains from one sample in a study of regulatory T cells in long-lasting Graves disease. TCRdb re-derived calls from the multiplex PCR reads in MiXCR, one entry per CDR3 protein. In the table there are 540,000 or so distinct CDR3 sequences, 13% of which are singletons. These data also formed part of another study, on T cells in Graves' hyperthyroidism and ophthalmopathy.

Material: peripheral blood mononuclear cells (PBMCs), obtained at new diagnosis, from a patient treated with antithyroid drugs. The receptors here all came from a man aged 30 to 45 with Graves disease. CDR3s include the opening cysteine and the closing phenylalanine or tryptophan.

TRBV2 | CASTLTGTQGFHEQYF
TRBV7-9 | CASRAAGGSEKLFF
TRBV29-1 | CSVEGGTRDNEQFF
TRBV30 | CAWSTGGVDTQYF
TRBV15 | CATGTVNYGYTF
TRBV2 | CASIRTGDSYEQYF
TRBV5-1 | CATSSYPYNEQFF
TRBV5-1 | CASSSSTAVGETQYF
TRBV3-1 | CASSSLWGSAEAFF
TRBV30 | CAWRFTSGRATYDEQFF
TRBV6-1 | CASSQQGLAGVYEQYF
TRBV18 | CASSPRQGTVNTEAFF
TRBV27 | CASRLQASDTQYF
TRBV11-1 | CASSFVRNNSPLHF
TRBV6-5 | CASSYFRAANEKLFF
TRBV30 | CAWDTASASYEQYF
TRBV5-1 | CASSLDGEGNQPQHF
TRBV6-1 | CASSRSGTGYGYTF